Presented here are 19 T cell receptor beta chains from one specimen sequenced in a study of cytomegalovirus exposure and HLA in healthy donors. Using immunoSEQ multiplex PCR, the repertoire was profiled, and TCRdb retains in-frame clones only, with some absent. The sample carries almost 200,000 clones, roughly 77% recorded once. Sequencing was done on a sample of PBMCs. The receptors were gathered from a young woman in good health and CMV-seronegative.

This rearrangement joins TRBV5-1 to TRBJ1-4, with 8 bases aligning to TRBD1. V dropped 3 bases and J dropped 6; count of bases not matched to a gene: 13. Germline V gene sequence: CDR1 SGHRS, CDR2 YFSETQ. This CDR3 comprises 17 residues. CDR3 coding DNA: TGCGCCAGCAGCTCGTTCCCCTCCGGGACAGGAGATGAAAAACTGTTTTTT. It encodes CASSSFPSGTGDEKLFF.

The CDR3 coding sequence is TGCGCCAGCAGCTTGGTGGGCTCCACCCCCGCCAAAAACATTCAGTACTTC. This encodes CASSLVGSTPAKNIQYF. The chain is built from TRBV5-1 and TRBJ2-4, with D unresolved. The CDR3 extends over 17 amino acids. Trimming took 0 bases from V and 1 from J, leaving 14 bases between them. Germline CDR1 reads SGHRS; CDR2 reads YFSETQ.

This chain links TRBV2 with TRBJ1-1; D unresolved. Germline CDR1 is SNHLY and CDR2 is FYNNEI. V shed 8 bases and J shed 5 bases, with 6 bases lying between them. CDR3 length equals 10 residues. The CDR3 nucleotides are TGTGCCAGCTACCGGACTGAAGCTTTCTTT. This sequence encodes CASYRTEAFF.

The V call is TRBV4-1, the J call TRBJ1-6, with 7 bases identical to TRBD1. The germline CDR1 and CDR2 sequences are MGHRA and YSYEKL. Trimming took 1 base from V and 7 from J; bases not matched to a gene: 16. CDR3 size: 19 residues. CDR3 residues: CASSQATAAGTALNSPLHF. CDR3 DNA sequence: TGCGCCAGCAGCCAAGCCACCGCAGCCGGGACAGCCTTAAATTCACCCCTCCACTTT.

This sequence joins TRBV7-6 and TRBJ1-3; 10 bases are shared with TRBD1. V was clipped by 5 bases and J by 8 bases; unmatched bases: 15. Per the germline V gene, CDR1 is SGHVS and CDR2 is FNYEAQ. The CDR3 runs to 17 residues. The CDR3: CASSPSLGTGAWDTIYF. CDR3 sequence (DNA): TGTGCCAGCAGCCCGAGCTTAGGGACAGGGGCATGGGACACCATATATTTT.

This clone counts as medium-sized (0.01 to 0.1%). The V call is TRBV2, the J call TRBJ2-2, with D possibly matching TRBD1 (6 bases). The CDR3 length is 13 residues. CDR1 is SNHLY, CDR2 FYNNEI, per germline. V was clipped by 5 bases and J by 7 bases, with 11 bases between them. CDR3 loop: CASSWTEDGELFF. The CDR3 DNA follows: TGTGCCAGCAGTTGGACAGAGGACGGGGAGCTGTTTTTT.

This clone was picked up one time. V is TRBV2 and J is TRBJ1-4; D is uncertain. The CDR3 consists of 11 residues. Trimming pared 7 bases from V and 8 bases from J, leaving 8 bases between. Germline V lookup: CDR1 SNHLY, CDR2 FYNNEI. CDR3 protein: CASTSGEKLFF. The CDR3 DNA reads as TGTGCCAGCACTTCGGGGGAAAAACTGTTTTTT.

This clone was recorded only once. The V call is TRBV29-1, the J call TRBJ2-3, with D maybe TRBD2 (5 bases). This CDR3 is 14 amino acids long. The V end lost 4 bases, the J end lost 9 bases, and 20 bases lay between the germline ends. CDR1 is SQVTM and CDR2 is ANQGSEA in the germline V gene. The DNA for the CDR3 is TGCAGCGTTGTCGGCCTCCCGTCCTCGGGAACGCAGTATTTT. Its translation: CSVVGLPSSGTQYF.

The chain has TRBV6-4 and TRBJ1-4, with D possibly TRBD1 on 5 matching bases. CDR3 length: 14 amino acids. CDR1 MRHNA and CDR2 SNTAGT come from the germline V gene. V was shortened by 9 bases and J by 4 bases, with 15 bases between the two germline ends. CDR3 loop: CASPLQGINEKLFF. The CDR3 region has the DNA TGTGCCAGTCCCCTCCAGGGAATTAATGAAAAACTGTTTTTT.

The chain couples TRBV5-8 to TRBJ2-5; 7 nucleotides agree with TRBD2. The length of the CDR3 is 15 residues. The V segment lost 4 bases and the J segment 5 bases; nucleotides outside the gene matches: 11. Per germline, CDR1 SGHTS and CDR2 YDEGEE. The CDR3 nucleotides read TGTGCCAGCAGCCCTAGAGGGGCGGGGGAGGAGACCCAGTACTTC. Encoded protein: CASSPRGAGEETQYF.

Here the CDR3 DNA reads TGTGCCAGCAGCTCCCTGGGCCGCCCCTGGACTGAAGCTTTCTTT. It encodes CASSSLGRPWTEAFF. V and J are TRBV5-6 and TRBJ1-1, with D unresolved. The V end was cut by 3 bases, the J end by 5 bases, with 17 bases between. Germline V lookup: CDR1 SGHDT, CDR2 YYEEEE. CDR3 length equals 15 residues. Looking up the rest from reference TRBV5-6 and TRBJ1-1 gives the full variable domain: DAGVTQSPTHLIKTRGQQVTLRCSPKSGHDTVSWYQQALGQGPQFIFQYYEEEERQRGNFPDRFSGHQFPNYSSELNVNALLLGDSALYLCASSSLGRPWTEAFFGQGTRLTVV.

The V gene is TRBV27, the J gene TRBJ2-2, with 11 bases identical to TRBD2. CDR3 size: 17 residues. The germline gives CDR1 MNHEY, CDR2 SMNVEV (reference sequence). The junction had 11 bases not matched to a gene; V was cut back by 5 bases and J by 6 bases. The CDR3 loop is CASSPDSGGAFPGELFF. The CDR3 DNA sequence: TGTGCCAGCAGTCCAGATAGCGGGGGGGCCTTTCCCGGGGAGCTGTTTTTT.

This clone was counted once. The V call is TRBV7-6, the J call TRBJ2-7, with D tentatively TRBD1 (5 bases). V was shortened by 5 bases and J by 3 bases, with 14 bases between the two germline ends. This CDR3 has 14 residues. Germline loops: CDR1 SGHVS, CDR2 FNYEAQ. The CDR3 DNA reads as TGTGCCAGCAGCCCCCAGGCAGGGCGCTACGAGCAGTACTTC. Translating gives CASSPQAGRYEQYF. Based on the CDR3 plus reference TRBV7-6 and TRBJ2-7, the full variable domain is GAGVSQSPRYKVTKRGQDVALRCDPISGHVSLYWYRQALGQGPEFLTYFNYEAQQDKSGLPNDRFSAERPEGSISTLTIQRTEQRDSAMYRCASSPQAGRYEQYFGPGTRLTVT.

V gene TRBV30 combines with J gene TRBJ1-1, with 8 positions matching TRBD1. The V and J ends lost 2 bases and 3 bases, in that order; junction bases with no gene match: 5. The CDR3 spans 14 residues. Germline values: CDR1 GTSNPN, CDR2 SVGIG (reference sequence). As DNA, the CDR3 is TGTGCCTGGAGTAGAGGACAGGGATACACTGAAGCTTTCTTT. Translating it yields CAWSRGQGYTEAFF.

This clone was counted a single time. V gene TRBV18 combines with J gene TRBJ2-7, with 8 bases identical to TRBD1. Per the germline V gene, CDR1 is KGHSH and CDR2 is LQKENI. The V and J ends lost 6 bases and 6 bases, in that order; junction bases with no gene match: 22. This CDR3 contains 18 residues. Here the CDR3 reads CASSPRVGGQTGVGEQYF. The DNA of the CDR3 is TGTGCCAGCTCGCCCCGTGTGGGGGGCCAGACAGGGGTTGGCGAGCAGTACTTC.

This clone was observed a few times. CDR3 loop: CATSRTSLNSYEQYF. The CDR3 DNA sequence: TGTGCCACCAGCAGAACTAGCCTAAACTCCTACGAGCAGTACTTC. The J gene is TRBJ2-7, the V gene TRBV15; D is possibly TRBD2 (6 bases). Germline CDR1 reads LNHNV; CDR2 reads YYDKDF (reference sequence). This CDR3 has 15 amino acids. Deletions cut 2 bases from V and 0 bases from J, with 11 bases between.

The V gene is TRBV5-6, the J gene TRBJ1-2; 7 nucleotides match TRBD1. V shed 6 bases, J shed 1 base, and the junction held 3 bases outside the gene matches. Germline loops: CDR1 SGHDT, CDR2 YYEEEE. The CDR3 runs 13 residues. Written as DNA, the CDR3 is TGTGCCAGCAACAGGGGAGGTAACTATGGCTACACCTTC. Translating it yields CASNRGGNYGYTF.

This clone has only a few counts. In nucleotides, the CDR3 is TGTGCCAGCAGGGCGGAGACGCCCCTCCACTTT. This gives the protein CASRAETPLHF. V usage is TRBV28 and J usage is TRBJ1-6; D remains unclear. V lost 6 bases, J lost 13 bases, and 10 bases lay in between. The CDR3 is 11 residues long. The germline V gene has CDR1 MDHEN and CDR2 SYDVKM.

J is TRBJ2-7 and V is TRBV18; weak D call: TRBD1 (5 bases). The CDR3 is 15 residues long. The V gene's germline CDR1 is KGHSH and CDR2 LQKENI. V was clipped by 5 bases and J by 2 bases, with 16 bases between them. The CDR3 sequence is CASSTTVTATYEQYF. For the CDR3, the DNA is TGTGCCAGCTCAACGACTGTGACAGCAACCTACGAGCAGTACTTC.